This T cell receptor (beta chain) came from a study of blood T cell repertoires in COVID-19. On the study more broadly: There were acute and convalescent COVID-19 samples, and they came from the United States, Italy and Spain.

This clone appeared a few times. Assay: immunoSEQ multiplex PCR; the TCRdb copy retains only in-frame clones and omits some. The sample lists tens of thousands of clones; roughly 80% were seen once. In germline, CDR1 is KGHSH, CDR2 LQKENI. Trimming took 1 base from V and 5 from J, leaving 11 bases between them. This CDR3 spans 14 amino acids. J is TRBJ1-1 and V is TRBV18; a weak D match, TRBD1 (6 bases). Sequences were obtained from peripheral blood. The clonotype was recovered from a man aged 65-85 years with acute or convalescent COVID-19. The chain's CDR3 is CASSPLGTGTEAFF. As DNA, the CDR3 is TGTGCCAGCTCACCACTTGGCACAGGGACTGAAGCTTTCTTT.